This T cell receptor beta chain stems from a study of blood T cell repertoires in COVID-19. As originally analysed: Amplification from reference gene primers served as the basis for estimated nucleated cell counts. Data came from immunoSEQ multiplex PCR; TCRdb stores just in-frame clones and leaves some out. D and trimming come from the DNA, and the V and J calls and clone size come from that table. This table holds some 200,000 clones, about four fifths found once. CDR1 is MNHEY and CDR2 is SVGAGI in the germline V gene. The CDR3 is made up of 11 amino acids. The germline V and J ends were trimmed by 6 bases and 6 bases, with 9 bases remaining between them.

The clonotype was recovered from a woman in her forties or fifties who had been exposed to COVID-19. Input material: PBMCs or T cells enriched from blood (not recorded which). The chain employs TRBV6-5 and TRBJ2-7; possible D gene TRBD1, 6 bases. This CDR3 reads CASSHRVEQYF. CDR3 nucleotides: TGTGCCAGCAGCCACAGGGTCGAGCAGTACTTC.